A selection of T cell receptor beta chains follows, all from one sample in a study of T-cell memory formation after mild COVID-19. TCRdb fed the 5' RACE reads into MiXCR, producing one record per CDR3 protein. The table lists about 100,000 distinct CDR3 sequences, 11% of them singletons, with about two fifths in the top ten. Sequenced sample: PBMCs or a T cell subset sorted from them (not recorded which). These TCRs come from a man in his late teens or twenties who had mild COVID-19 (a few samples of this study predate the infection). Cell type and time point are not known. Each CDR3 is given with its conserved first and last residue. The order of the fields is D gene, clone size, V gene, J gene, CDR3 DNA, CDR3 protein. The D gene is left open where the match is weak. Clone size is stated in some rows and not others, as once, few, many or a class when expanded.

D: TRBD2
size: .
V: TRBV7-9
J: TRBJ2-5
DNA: TGTGCCAGCAGCCCGACTAGCGGGGAGAGGCCAAGGACCCAGTACTTC
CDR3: CASSPTSGERPRTQYF

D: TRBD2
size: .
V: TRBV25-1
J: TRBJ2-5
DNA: TGTGCCAGCAGTGAGGCGGGGGGGTTTAAGACCCAGTACTTC
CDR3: CASSEAGGFKTQYF

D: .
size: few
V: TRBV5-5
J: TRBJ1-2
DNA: TGTGCCAGCACCCCTGGTCGGGGGCCGCGTGGCTACACCTTC
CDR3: CASTPGRGPRGYTF

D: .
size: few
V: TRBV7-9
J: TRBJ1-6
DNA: TGTGCCAGCAGCTTAGGTGACCGGGCCGAACCACCCCTCCACTTT
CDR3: CASSLGDRAEPPLHF

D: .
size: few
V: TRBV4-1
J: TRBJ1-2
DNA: TGCGCCAGCAGCCAAGGCGGGAGCTACACCTTC
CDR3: CASSQGGSYTF

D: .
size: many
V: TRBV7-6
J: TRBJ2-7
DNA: TGTGCCAGCAGCCCGAGAGTGGGAGCCTACGAGCAGTACTTC
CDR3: CASSPRVGAYEQYF

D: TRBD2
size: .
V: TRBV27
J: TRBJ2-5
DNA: TGTGCCAGCAGTACGGGACTAGTGGCGACCCAGTACTTC
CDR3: CASSTGLVATQYF

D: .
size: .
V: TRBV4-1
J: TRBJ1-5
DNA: TGCGCCAGCAGCCCAGTATCACCGGGTCAAGGGAATCAGCCCCAGCATTTT
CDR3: CASSPVSPGQGNQPQHF

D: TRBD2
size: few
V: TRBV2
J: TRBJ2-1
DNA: TGTGCCAGCACTCACCCGGGACTAGCGGGGGGAACCTCCTACAATGAGCAGTTCTTC
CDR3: CASTHPGLAGGTSYNEQFF

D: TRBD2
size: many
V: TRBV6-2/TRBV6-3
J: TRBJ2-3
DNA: TGTGCCAGCAGTTACGTGACTAGCGGGGAGTCAGATACGCAGTATTTT
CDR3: CASSYVTSGESDTQYF

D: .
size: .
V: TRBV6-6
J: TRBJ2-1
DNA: TGTGCCAGCAGTTACCGAGCAGGGCGAAACAATGAGCAGTTCTTC
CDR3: CASSYRAGRNNEQFF

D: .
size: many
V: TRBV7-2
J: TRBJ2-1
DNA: TGTGCCAGCAGCCGCACGGACGGTAGGAATGAGCAGTTCTTC
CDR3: CASSRTDGRNEQFF

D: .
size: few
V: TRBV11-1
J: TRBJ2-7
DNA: TGTGCCAGCAGCCCCCCCGTCACGGACTACGAGCAGTACTTC
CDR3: CASSPPVTDYEQYF

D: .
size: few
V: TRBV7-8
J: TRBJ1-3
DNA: TGTGCCAGCAGCTCAACCAGGGCCTCCGGAAACACCATATATTTT
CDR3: CASSSTRASGNTIYF

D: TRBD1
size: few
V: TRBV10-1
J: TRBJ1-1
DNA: TGCGCCAGCAGTGAAAGTAGGACAGGGGACACTGAAGCTTTCTTT
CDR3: CASSESRTGDTEAFF

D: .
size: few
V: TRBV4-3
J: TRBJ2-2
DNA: TGCGCCAGCAGCCAGTCTCTTAGCCGTGAAGGGCCGTTCGCCGGGGAGCTGTTTTTT
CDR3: CASSQSLSREGPFAGELFF

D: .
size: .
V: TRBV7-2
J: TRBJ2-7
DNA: TGTGCCAGCAGCCCTCGGCGGGCGGGGTGGGGCTACGAGCAGTACTTC
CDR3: CASSPRRAGWGYEQYF

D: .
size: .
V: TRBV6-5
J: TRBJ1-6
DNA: TGTGCCAGCAGTTACTCGATGTTCTGGGGGGATTCACCCCTCCACTTT
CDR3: CASSYSMFWGDSPLHF

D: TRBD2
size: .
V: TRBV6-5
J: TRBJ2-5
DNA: TGTGCCAGCAGTTACGCGGGGGGGCTGGAGACCCAGTACTTC
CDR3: CASSYAGGLETQYF

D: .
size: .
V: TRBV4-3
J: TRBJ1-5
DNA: TGCGCCAGCAGCCAAGAACTCACGGATCAGCCCCAGCATTTT
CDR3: CASSQELTDQPQHF

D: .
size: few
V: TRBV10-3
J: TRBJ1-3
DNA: TGTGCCATCAGTGATTGGATAATCGGAAACACCATATATTTT
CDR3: CAISDWIIGNTIYF

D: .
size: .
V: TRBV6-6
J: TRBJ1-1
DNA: TGTGCCAGACGAGGGGGGAACGATATGGACACTGAAGCTTTCTTT
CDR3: CARRGGNDMDTEAFF

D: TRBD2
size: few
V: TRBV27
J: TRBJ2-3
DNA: TGTGCCAGCAGTTCCGCTAGCGGGGGCACAGATACGCAGTATTTT
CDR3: CASSSASGGTDTQYF

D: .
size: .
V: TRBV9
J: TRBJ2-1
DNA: TGTGCCAGCAGCGTAGTGGCGGGGAGCAATGAGCAGTTCTTC
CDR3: CASSVVAGSNEQFF

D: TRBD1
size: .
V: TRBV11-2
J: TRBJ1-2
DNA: TGTGCCAGCAGCCCGACGACAGGGAGATCCTATGGCTACACCTTC
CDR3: CASSPTTGRSYGYTF

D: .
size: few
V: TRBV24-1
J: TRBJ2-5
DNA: TGTGCCACCAGCGGATATGGGCCCCTCGGAGAGACCCAGTACTTC
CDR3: CATSGYGPLGETQYF

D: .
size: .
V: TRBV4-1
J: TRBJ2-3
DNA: TGCGCCAGCAGCCAAGTGGGGGGGGCCCCAGATACGCAGTATTTT
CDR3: CASSQVGGAPDTQYF

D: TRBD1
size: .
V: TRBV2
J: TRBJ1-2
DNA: TGTGCCAGCAGTGAAGCTTTTGGGGGGACAGCCTATAACTATGGCTACACCTTC
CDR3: CASSEAFGGTAYNYGYTF

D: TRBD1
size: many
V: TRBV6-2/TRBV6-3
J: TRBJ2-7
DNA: TGTGCCAGCAGTCAAAGGGACAGCGCCTACGAGCAGTACTTC
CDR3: CASSQRDSAYEQYF

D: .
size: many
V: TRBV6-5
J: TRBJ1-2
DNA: TGTGCCAGCAGTTACTCGGCGGAGTTATCTGGCTACACCTTC
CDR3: CASSYSAELSGYTF

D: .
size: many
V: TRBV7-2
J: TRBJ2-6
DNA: TGTGCCAGCAGCTTAATGGGCAGCCTCTCTGGGGCCAACGTCCTGACTTTC
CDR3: CASSLMGSLSGANVLTF

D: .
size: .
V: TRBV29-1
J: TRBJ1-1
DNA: TGCAGCGTTGAAGACGCGGAGAACACTGAAGCTTTCTTT
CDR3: CSVEDAENTEAFF

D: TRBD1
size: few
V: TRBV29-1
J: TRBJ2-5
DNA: TGCAGCGTTGAAGACCGGGACAGAGAAGAGACCCAGTACTTC
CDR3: CSVEDRDREETQYF

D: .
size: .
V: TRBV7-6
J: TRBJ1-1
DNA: TGTGCCAGCAGCTTAACAGGGAGAACTGAAGCTTTCTTT
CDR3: CASSLTGRTEAFF

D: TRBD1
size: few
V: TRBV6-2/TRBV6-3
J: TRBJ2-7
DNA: TGTGCCAACAAGAACAGACAGGGTGGTTCGGGTGAGCAGTACTTC
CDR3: CANKNRQGGSGEQYF

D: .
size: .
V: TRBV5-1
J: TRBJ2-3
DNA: TGCGCCAGCAGCTTGATGAGGGGCGGAAGCACAGATACGCAGTATTTT
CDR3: CASSLMRGGSTDTQYF

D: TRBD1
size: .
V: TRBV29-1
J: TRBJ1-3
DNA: TGCAGCGTTGGAGGCAGGGGGCCGGTAAACACCATATATTTT
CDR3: CSVGGRGPVNTIYF

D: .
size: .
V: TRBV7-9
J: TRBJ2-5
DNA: TGTGCCAGCAGCCCTGACAGCCAAGAGACCCAGTACTTC
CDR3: CASSPDSQETQYF

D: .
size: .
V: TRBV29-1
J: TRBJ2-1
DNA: TGCAGCGTTGTTATTTTTGAATACAATGAGCAGTTCTTC
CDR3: CSVVIFEYNEQFF

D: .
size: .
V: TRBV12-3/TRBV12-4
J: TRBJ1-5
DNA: TGTGCCAGCGCACCTCCCCGGACGGAGGGCGATCAGCCCCAGCATTTT
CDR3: CASAPPRTEGDQPQHF

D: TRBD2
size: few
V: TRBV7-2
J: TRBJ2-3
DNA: TGTGCCAGCAGCCTTTGGACTAGCGGGGGGGCCTCAGATACGCAGTATTTT
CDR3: CASSLWTSGGASDTQYF

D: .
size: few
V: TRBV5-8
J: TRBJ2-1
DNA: TGTGCCAGCAGCTTGAGTCCTGAGCAGTTCTTC
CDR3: CASSLSPEQFF

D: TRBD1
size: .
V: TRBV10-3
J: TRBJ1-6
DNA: TGTGCCATCAGTGAGGGGGGACAGGGGGCAGGTTCACCCCTCCACTTT
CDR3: CAISEGGQGAGSPLHF

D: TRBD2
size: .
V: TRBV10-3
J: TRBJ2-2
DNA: TGTGCCATCAGGGACCCGGGACTAGCGGGGTCCGGCACCGGGGAGCTGTTTTTT
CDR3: CAIRDPGLAGSGTGELFF

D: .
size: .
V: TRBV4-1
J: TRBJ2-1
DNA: TGCGCCAGCAGCCCCGACCTCGACCTGGGAGATGGCATTGAGCAGTTCTTC
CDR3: CASSPDLDLGDGIEQFF

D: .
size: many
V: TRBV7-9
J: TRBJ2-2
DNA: TGTGCCTCGAGGACGGCGAACACCGGGGAGCTGTTTTTT
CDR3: CASRTANTGELFF

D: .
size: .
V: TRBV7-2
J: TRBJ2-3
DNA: TGTGCCAGCACTCCTTGGGGAGCTAGCACAGATACGCAGTATTTT
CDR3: CASTPWGASTDTQYF

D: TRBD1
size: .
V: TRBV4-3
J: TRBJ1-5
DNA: TGCGCCAGCAGCCAAGAAACCGGGACAGGGTCTTATAGCAATCAGCCCCAGCATTTT
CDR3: CASSQETGTGSYSNQPQHF

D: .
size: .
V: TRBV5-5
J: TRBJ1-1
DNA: TGTGCCGTGGGGACCGGAGCTGAAGCTTTCTTT
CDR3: CAVGTGAEAFF

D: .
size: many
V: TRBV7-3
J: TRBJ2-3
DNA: TGTGCCAGCAGCTTATCCCGTACTAGTATGGATACGCAGTATTTT
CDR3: CASSLSRTSMDTQYF